The clone carrying this T cell receptor (beta chain) appeared a few times. Combining a sample-barcoded 5' primer with a J-beta primer mix, a second PCR ran for about 7 to 12 cycles. TCRdb redid the calling of the 5' RACE reads with MiXCR, one entry per CDR3 protein. Among about 810,000 distinct CDR3 sequences listed, around 36% were seen once. This sample stems from a study of blood T cells in healthy people across ages. Germline V gene sequence: CDR1 SEHNR, CDR2 FQNEAQ (reference sequence). The length of the CDR3 is 15 residues. V gave up 5 bases and J gave up 0 bases, with 11 bases separating them. This TCR derives from a man aged 18 to 35 in good health. Specimen: blood. The rearrangement links TRBV7-9 to TRBJ2-1; D gene ambiguous. CDR3 sequence reads: CASSQRESSYNEQFF. Here the CDR3 DNA reads TGTGCCAGCAGCCAAAGGGAAAGCTCCTACAATGAGCAGTTCTTC.